Below, 20 T cell receptor beta chains from the same sample are listed, as sequenced in a study of cytomegalovirus exposure and HLA in healthy donors. Primers: 60 Vbeta forward and 13 Jbeta reverse. Measured with immunoSEQ multiplex PCR; TCRdb has only the in-frame clones, and not every one. Of 65,000 to 85,000 clones in the sample, about 78% were seen once. The sequenced material came from PBMCs. Receptors originate from a woman between 40 and 50 years old in good health and CMV-seropositive.

V gene TRBV6-6 combines with J gene TRBJ2-3; no clear D gene. Germline V gene sequence: CDR1 MNHNY, CDR2 SVGAGI (reference sequence). V shed 2 bases and J shed 4 bases, with 7 bases lying between them. The CDR3 runs 13 residues. The DNA of the CDR3 is TGTGCCAGCAGTTACGCGGAGCCAGATACGCAGTATTTT. This translates into CASSYAEPDTQYF.

The rearrangement links TRBV7-2 to TRBJ1-2, with TRBD1 identical over 7 bases. The junction had 8 bases not matched to a gene; V was cut back by 0 bases and J by 4 bases. Germline assignment: CDR1 SGHTA and CDR2 FQGNSA. This CDR3 has 16 amino acids. The CDR3 DNA sequence: TGTGCCAGCAGCTTAGCTTATCGGCAGGGGGGCTATGGCTACACCTTC. Protein product: CASSLAYRQGGYGYTF.

V gene TRBV6-6 combines with J gene TRBJ1-5; D possibly corresponds to TRBD1 (5 bases). Per the germline V gene, CDR1 is MNHNY and CDR2 is SVGAGI (reference sequence). This CDR3 comprises 13 residues. V gave up 11 bases and J gave up 6 bases, with 17 bases separating them. CDR3 coding DNA: TGTGCCGGTGACGGCGGGGGGACTCAGCCCCAGCATTTT. It translates to CAGDGGGTQPQHF.

There are a few counts of this clone. The chain has TRBV6-4 and TRBJ2-7; D may be TRBD1 (5 bases). The CDR3 has 15 amino acids. The germline V and J ends were trimmed by 0 bases and 6 bases, with 15 bases remaining between them. Looked up from germline, CDR1 is MRHNA and CDR2 is SNTAGT. The CDR3 DNA is TGTGCCAGCAGTGACTCGGGGCTACCCTTGAGCGAGCAGTACTTC. This sequence encodes CASSDSGLPLSEQYF.

The chain combines TRBV25-1 with TRBJ2-7; 7 bases fit TRBD1. The CDR3 consists of 15 residues. Germline V CDR1 and CDR2: MGHDK, SYGVNS. With V trimmed by 0 bases and J by 7 bases, 9 bases remained unmatched. As DNA, the CDR3 is TGTGCCAGCAGTGAATACCGGGACAGAACGGGTGAGCAGTACTTC. Translated, it gives CASSEYRDRTGEQYF.

The V call is TRBV7-2, the J call TRBJ2-7, with 7 bases lining up with TRBD1. The ends lost 4 bases at V and 2 bases at J; junction bases unmatched: 5. CDR1 and CDR2 from the germline V gene are SGHTA and FQGNSA. The CDR3 sequence is 14 residues long. The CDR3 sequence is CASSSIGQAYEQYF. The CDR3 DNA sequence: TGTGCCAGCAGCTCCATTGGACAGGCCTACGAGCAGTACTTC. The full variable domain, its missing parts supplied by reference TRBV7-2 and TRBJ2-7, is GAGVSQSPSNKVTEKGKDVELRCDPISGHTALYWYRQSLGQGLEFLIYFQGNSAPDKSGLPSDRFSAERTGGSVSTLTIQRTQQEDSAVYLCASSSIGQAYEQYFGPGTRLTVT.

This clone was observed a few times. The gene calls are TRBV7-2 and TRBJ1-5, with a possible D match to TRBD1 (5 bases). The CDR3 extends over 14 amino acids. Trimming removed 5 bases at V and 4 bases at J, with 12 bases between. Germline CDR1 is SGHTA and CDR2 is FQGNSA. This CDR3 is CASSPRGGNQPQHF. Written as DNA, the CDR3 is TGTGCCAGCAGCCCCCGGGGGGGGAATCAGCCCCAGCATTTT.

For this clone: The sample carries other DNA sequences with the same CDR3. This chain links TRBV7-2 with TRBJ2-7; a weak D match, TRBD1 (6 bases). The ends were cut back, 5 bases at V and 6 bases at J, with 17 bases in the middle. The CDR3 covers 14 residues. The germline V gene has CDR1 SGHTA and CDR2 FQGNSA. The CDR3 bases are TGTGCCAGCAGCCCACAGGGCACCTCTAGCGAGCAGTACTTC. Encoded protein: CASSPQGTSSEQYF.

This clone has just a few counts. The chain uses TRBV9 and TRBJ2-2, with TRBD2 matching over 11 bases. Germline V gene sequence: CDR1 SGDLS, CDR2 YYNGEE. V shed 3 bases and J 3 bases; nucleotides not matched to a gene: 4. The CDR3 has 16 residues. In DNA, the CDR3 is TGTGCCAGCAGCGATAGACTAGCGGGGTACACCGGGGAGCTGTTTTTT. Translated, it gives CASSDRLAGYTGELFF.

This clone was seen a handful of times. The chain uses TRBV30 and TRBJ1-4; possibly TRBD1 for D (5 bases). The ends were cut back, 5 bases at V and 5 bases at J, with 15 bases in the middle. CDR1 is GTSNPN and CDR2 is SVGIG in the germline V gene (reference sequence). This CDR3 comprises 14 residues. As DNA, the CDR3 is TGTGCCTGGGGGTGGGGTGGGGCGAATGAAAAACTGTTTTTT. Protein product: CAWGWGGANEKLFF.

The chain couples TRBV5-5 to TRBJ2-7, with 9 bases identical to TRBD2. The CDR3 contains 17 residues. The trim removed 7 bases at V and 2 bases at J, leaving 16 bases unmatched. Germline V gene data show CDR1 as SGHKS and CDR2 as YYEKEE (reference sequence). The CDR3 reads CASYGPAFAGGTYEQYF. The CDR3 coding sequence is TGTGCCAGCTACGGGCCGGCTTTTGCGGGGGGGACCTACGAGCAGTACTTC.

The chain has TRBV7-3 and TRBJ1-1; 9 bases match TRBD1. Trimming removed 4 bases from V and 3 bases from J; junction bases left unmatched: 6. CDR1 is SGHTA and CDR2 is FQGTGA in the germline V gene. The CDR3 runs to 15 residues. CDR3 protein: CASSSGQGIYTEAFF. In DNA form, the CDR3 reads TGTGCCAGCAGCTCAGGACAGGGGATCTACACTGAAGCTTTCTTT. The whole variable domain, remainder taken from reference TRBV7-3 and TRBJ1-1, is GAGVSQTPSNKVTEKGKYVELRCDPISGHTALYWYRQSLGQGPEFLIYFQGTGAADDSGLPNDRFFAVRPEGSVSTLKIQRTERGDSAVYLCASSSGQGIYTEAFFGQGTRLTVV.

The gene calls are TRBV19 and TRBJ1-5; D is undetermined. Trimming left V 1 base short and J 9 bases short, with 13 bases between. The germline V gene has CDR1 LNHDA and CDR2 SQIVND (reference sequence). The CDR3 runs to 14 residues. The CDR3 spells CASSIGLHPGPQHF. The CDR3 bases are TGTGCCAGTAGTATAGGTTTGCATCCAGGGCCCCAGCATTTT.

This clone appeared once. The V call is TRBV2, the J call TRBJ2-5; 7 bases line up with TRBD1. The CDR3 has 14 amino acids. CDR1 and CDR2 (germline): SNHLY, FYNNEI. V was clipped by 5 bases and J by 2 bases; unmatched bases: 5. The CDR3 loop reads CASSRDSLQETQYF. Here the CDR3 DNA reads TGTGCCAGCAGTAGGGACAGCCTACAAGAGACCCAGTACTTC.

The chain combines TRBV7-9 with TRBJ1-1; D call uncertain. This CDR3 is built from 14 residues. Trimming removed 2 bases from V and 1 base from J, with 8 bases in between. Germline loops: CDR1 SEHNR, CDR2 FQNEAQ (reference sequence). The CDR3 DNA follows: TGTGCCAGCAGCTTAAGCGTGGGGAACACTGAAGCTTTCTTT. Translating it yields CASSLSVGNTEAFF.

This clone is medium-sized by share. The chain couples TRBV19 to TRBJ2-6, with TRBD2 identical over 7 bases. The length of the CDR3 is 16 residues. Germline lookup yields CDR1 LNHDA and CDR2 SQIVND (reference sequence). Losses at the gene ends were 2 bases for V and 3 bases for J; bases not matched to a gene: 4. Here the CDR3 DNA reads TGTGCCAGTAGTATAAGGTCGGGAGGTGGGGCCAACGTCCTGACTTTC. Translating gives CASSIRSGGGANVLTF.

This chain links TRBV10-3 with TRBJ2-7, with D tentatively TRBD1 (6 bases). Germline-derived CDR1 and CDR2 are ENHRY and SYGVKD. The V gene lost 6 bases and the J gene lost 5 bases, with 14 bases spanning the gap. This CDR3 has 13 residues. CDR3 amino acids: CAIRRQEKNEQYF. Here the CDR3 DNA reads TGTGCCATCAGGAGACAGGAGAAGAACGAGCAGTACTTC.

Points on this clone: A read error may produce the germline difference seen at one junction end. V and J are TRBV30 and TRBJ1-2, with TRBD1 identical over 9 bases. This CDR3 has 11 amino acids. Germline loops: CDR1 GTSNPN, CDR2 SVGIG (reference sequence). The CDR3 nucleotides read TGTGCCTGCACCCATGGGGGACAGGGCTCCTTC. Translated, it gives CACTHGGQGSF. The complete variable domain, with remaining parts taken from reference TRBV30 and TRBJ1-2, reads SQTIHQWPATLVQPVGSPLSLECTVEGTSNPNLYWYRQAAGRGLQLLFYSVGIGQISSEVPQNLSASRPQDRQFILSSKKLLLSDSGFYLCACTHGGQGSFGSGTRLTVV.

The sample holds one count of this clone. This rearrangement joins TRBV11-1 to TRBJ2-5, with D perhaps matching TRBD1 (6 bases). The J call could be wrong; TRBJ2-7 is a better fit for the DNA end. This CDR3 region has 16 residues. The germline gives CDR1 SGHAT, CDR2 FQDESV (reference sequence). The CDR3 nucleotides are TGTGCCAGCAGCCTGTACCGGGACATCTACTCCTACGAGCAGTACTTC. Translated: CASSLYRDIYSYEQYF.

This rearrangement joins TRBV2 to TRBJ1-5; 7 positions match TRBD1. The CDR3 spans 13 residues. The J segment lost 7 bases and the V segment lost 6 bases, leaving 6 bases of the junction unmatched. Per the germline V gene, CDR1 is SNHLY and CDR2 is FYNNEI. CDR3 coding DNA: TGTGCCAGCAGGTTAGGGGGCGAACAGCCCCAGCATTTT. The encoded protein is CASRLGGEQPQHF. Full variable domain (missing parts from reference TRBV2 and TRBJ1-5): EPEVTQTPSHQVTQMGQEVILRCVPISNHLYFYWYRQILGQKVEFLVSFYNNEISEKSEIFDDQFSVERPDGSNFTLKIRSTKLEDSAMYFCASRLGGEQPQHFGDGTRLSIL.